What follows describes a single TCR beta chain. The target antigen is unknown. The data derive from a study of blood T cells in healthy people across ages. General study points: Per million T cells, TCR beta diversity dropped about linearly as age rose.

Looked up from germline, CDR1 is LGHNA and CDR2 is YNFKEQ. Trimming left V 2 bases short and J 4 bases short, with 11 bases between. The CDR3 has 14 residues. The second PCR ran about 6 to 12 cycles with a sample-barcoded 5' primer and J-beta primers. MiXCR, applied by TCRdb to the 5' RACE reads, yields one record per CDR3 protein. The sample holds roughly 1.5 million distinct CDR3 sequences; approximately 42% are singletons and the top ten take approximately 4.1%. Sequencing was performed on blood. The rearrangement joins TRBV4-2 to TRBJ1-2; D possibly corresponds to TRBD1 (6 bases). The source of this sequence is a woman aged 18-30 years in good health. The CDR3 spells CASSQSRGGYGYTF. As DNA, the CDR3 is TGTGCCAGCAGCCAAAGCAGGGGTGGCTATGGCTACACCTTC.